This TCR beta chain derives from a study of shared clonotypes between healthy human individuals. Sequencing was performed with immunoSEQ multiplex PCR; in TCRdb, only in-frame clones are kept and a portion is missing. The sample yields 2.3 million or so clones, 90% to 95% seen once. CD4+ cell separation produced CD45RA+ naive and CD45RA-negative memory subsets. Points from the study as a whole: Relative to memory subsets, naive subsets generally showed larger estimated richness. Of the naive CD4 clonotypes, about 5% were shared across a few donors. In this cohort, only blood was sampled, and tissue repertoires likely differ.

With respect to this clone: Its specificity is not known.

Trimming shortened V by 2 bases and J by 0 bases, and 3 bases separated the two germline ends. Germline V lookup: CDR1 SGDLS, CDR2 YYNGEE. This CDR3 has 14 residues. The rearrangement uses TRBV9 and TRBJ2-6; D gene unclear. This TCR came from a young man in good health. Some clones in this sample may be carry-over from other donors' samples. The sequenced sample was naive CD4+ T cells from PBMCs. The subset is: CD45RA+ positively selected. The CDR3 is CASSVNSGANVLTF. The CDR3 DNA sequence: TGTGCCAGCAGCGTGAACTCTGGGGCCAACGTCCTGACTTTC.